The 3 T cell receptor beta chains below come from one sample, sequenced in a study of T cells in Graves' hyperthyroidism and ophthalmopathy. RNA transcripts were the template for amplifying TCR beta CDR3 regions. Initially, a first-round RT-PCR of the TCR CDR3 employed the HTBI primer set. A single record per CDR3 protein comes from TCRdb applying MiXCR to the multiplex PCR reads. The sample contains about 570,000 distinct CDR3 sequences, 12% to 15% of which appear only once. Sequenced: blood. The receptors here all came from a woman aged 40 to 50 with Graves' hyperthyroidism.

Many counts were recorded for this clonotype. V usage is TRBV3-1 and J usage is TRBJ2-2; 11 nucleotides agree with TRBD1. The CDR3 length is 17 residues. Germline trimming cut 2 bases from V and 7 bases from J; bases unmatched to any gene: 9. Per germline, CDR1 LGHDT and CDR2 YNNKEL (reference sequence). The CDR3 protein is CASSQSWTGGMVGELFF. The CDR3 DNA sequence: TGTGCCAGCAGCCAATCCTGGACAGGGGGCATGGTCGGGGAGCTGTTTTTT.

This rearrangement joins TRBV27 to TRBJ1-1; TRBD1 aligns across 7 bases. The CDR3 covers 14 residues. Losses at the gene ends were 5 bases for V and 7 bases for J; bases not matched to a gene: 10. CDR1 and CDR2 from the germline V gene are MNHEY and SMNVEV (reference sequence). The CDR3 DNA reads as TGTGCCAGCAGTCTACAGGGGTTCGTAAGTGAAGCTTTCTTT. Its translation: CASSLQGFVSEAFF.

In this sample, this clonotype turned up once. The V call is TRBV2, the J call TRBJ2-7; 8 nucleotides align to TRBD2. V lost 6 bases, J lost 2 bases, and 6 bases stayed unmatched. The CDR3 loop spans 14 amino acids. Germline V gives CDR1 SNHLY, CDR2 FYNNEI. CDR3 amino acids: CASRVRLATYEQYF. The CDR3 DNA is TGTGCCAGCAGGGTCAGACTAGCGACCTACGAGCAGTACTTC.